The entry below describes one T cell receptor beta chain. The antigen remains undetermined. The CDR3 spans 15 residues. V lost 4 bases to trimming and J lost 4 bases, with 15 bases between them. In germline, CDR1 is MNHNS, CDR2 SASEGT. Time point described: after dendritic cell vaccination, including at tumor progression/relapse. This specimen comes from a study of glioma-infiltrating T cells after dendritic cell vaccination. Study-wide background: At biweekly intervals, patients got three intradermal dendritic cell vaccine injections.

The study's findings and limits: TCR clonality showed no direct relationship with survival.

Amplification used 60 V beta primers and 13 J beta primers. Produced via immunoSEQ multiplex PCR; TCRdb's table is partial and in-frame only. Here the sample spans some 90,000 clones, approximately 80% being singletons. The source material was blood, sampled after dendritic cell vaccination. The chain carries TRBV6-1 and TRBJ2-3; D uncertain. The receptor was isolated from a human donor with glioblastoma. The CDR3 coding sequence is TGTGCCAGCAGTGCAGTAACTGCCCGGGCAGATACGCAGTATTTT. The encoded protein is CASSAVTARADTQYF.